This T cell receptor (beta chain) was observed in a study of radiotherapy plus CTLA-4 blockade in lung cancer. Study in general: There were objective responses in 18% of patients, and around 30% had disease control.

Points from the study as a whole: Interferon-beta and early blood T cell clone dynamics reportedly predicted response best. Tumor-derived TCR clones expanded in blood after radiotherapy plus ipilimumab.

Concerning this clone itself: Antigen: not known.

People whose metastatic non-small-cell lung cancer was chemo-refractory got focal radiation along with CTLA-4 blockade by ipilimumab. Generated by immunoSEQ multiplex PCR, the TCRdb table keeps only in-frame clones and is missing some. This sample has about 13,000 clones; approximately 87% occur once, and the top ten carry about 15%. This TCR was sampled from a human donor with non-small cell lung cancer that progressed on radiotherapy plus ipilimumab. Some clones in this sample may be carry-over from other donors' samples. Sample: peripheral blood, taken from a patient treated with radiotherapy plus ipilimumab.

CDR3 sequence reads: CASSPGTGYEQYF. The CDR3 DNA is TGTGCCAGCAGCCCAGGGACAGGCTACGAGCAGTACTTC. The rearrangement joins TRBV11-2 to TRBJ2-5; 8 bases align to TRBD1. Gene TRBJ2-7 matches the end of the DNA better, so the J call may be wrong. From germline, CDR1 is SGHAT and CDR2 FQNNGV. The CDR3 has 13 residues.